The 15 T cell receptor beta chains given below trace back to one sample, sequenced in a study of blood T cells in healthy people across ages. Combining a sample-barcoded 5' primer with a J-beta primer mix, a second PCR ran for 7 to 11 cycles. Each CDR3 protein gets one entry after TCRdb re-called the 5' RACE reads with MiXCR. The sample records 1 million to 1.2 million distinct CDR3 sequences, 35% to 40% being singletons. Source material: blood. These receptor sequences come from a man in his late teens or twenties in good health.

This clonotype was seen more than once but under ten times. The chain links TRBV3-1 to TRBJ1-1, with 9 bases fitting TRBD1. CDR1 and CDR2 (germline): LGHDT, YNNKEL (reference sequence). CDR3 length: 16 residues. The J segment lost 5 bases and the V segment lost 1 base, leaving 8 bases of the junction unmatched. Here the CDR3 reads CASSQAYRGLETEAFF. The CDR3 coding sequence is TGTGCCAGCAGCCAAGCTTACAGGGGGCTTGAGACTGAAGCTTTCTTT.

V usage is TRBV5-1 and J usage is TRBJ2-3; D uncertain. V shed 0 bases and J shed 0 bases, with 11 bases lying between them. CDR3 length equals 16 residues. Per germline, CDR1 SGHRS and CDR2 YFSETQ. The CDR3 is CASSLAPTVSTDTQYF. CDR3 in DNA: TGCGCCAGCAGCTTGGCCCCCACAGTAAGCACAGATACGCAGTATTTT.

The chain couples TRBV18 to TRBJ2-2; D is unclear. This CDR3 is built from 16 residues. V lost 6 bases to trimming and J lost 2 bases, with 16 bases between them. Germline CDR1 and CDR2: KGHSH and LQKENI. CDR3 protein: CASSTTSVGNTGELFF. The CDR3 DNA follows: TGTGCCAGCTCTACCACCAGTGTGGGAAACACCGGGGAGCTGTTTTTT. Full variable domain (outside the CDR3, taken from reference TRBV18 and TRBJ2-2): NAGVMQNPRHLVRRRGQEARLRCSPMKGHSHVYWYRQLPEEGLKFMVYLQKENIIDESGMPKERFSAEFPKEGPSILRIQQVVRGDSAAYFCASSTTSVGNTGELFFGEGSRLTVL.

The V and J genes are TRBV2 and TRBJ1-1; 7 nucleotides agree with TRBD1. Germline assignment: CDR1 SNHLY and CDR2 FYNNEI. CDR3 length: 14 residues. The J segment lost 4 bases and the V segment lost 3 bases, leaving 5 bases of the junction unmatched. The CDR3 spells CASSESTGFTEAFF. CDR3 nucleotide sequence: TGTGCCAGCAGTGAGTCGACAGGGTTCACTGAAGCTTTCTTT. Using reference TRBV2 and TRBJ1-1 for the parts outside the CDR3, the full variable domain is EPEVTQTPSHQVTQMGQEVILRCVPISNHLYFYWYRQILGQKVEFLVSFYNNEISEKSEIFDDQFSVERPDGSNFTLKIRSTKLEDSAMYFCASSESTGFTEAFFGQGTRLTVV.

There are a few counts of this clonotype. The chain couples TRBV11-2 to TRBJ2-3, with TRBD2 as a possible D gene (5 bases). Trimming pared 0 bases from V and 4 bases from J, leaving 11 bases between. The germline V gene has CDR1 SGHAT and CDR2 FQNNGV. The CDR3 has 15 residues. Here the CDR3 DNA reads TGTGCCAGCAGCTTAGATCCGGGGTACGCAGATACGCAGTATTTT. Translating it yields CASSLDPGYADTQYF.

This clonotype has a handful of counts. CDR3 sequence reads: CAWSGQGRFNYGYTF. The CDR3 DNA reads TGTGCCTGGAGCGGCCAGGGGCGCTTTAACTATGGCTACACCTTC. This rearrangement joins TRBV30 to TRBJ1-2; TRBD1 is a possible D gene (6 bases). V lost 3 bases, J lost 1 base, and 15 bases lay in between. Germline lookup yields CDR1 GTSNPN and CDR2 SVGIG (reference sequence). The CDR3 has 15 residues.

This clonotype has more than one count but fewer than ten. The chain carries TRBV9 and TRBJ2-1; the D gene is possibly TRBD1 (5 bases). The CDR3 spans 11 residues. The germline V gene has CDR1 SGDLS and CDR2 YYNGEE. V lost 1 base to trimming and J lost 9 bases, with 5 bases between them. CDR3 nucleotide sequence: TGTGCCAGCAGCGTAAGGGGTGAGCAGTTCTTC. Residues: CASSVRGEQFF. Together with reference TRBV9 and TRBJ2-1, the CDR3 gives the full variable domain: DSGVTQTPKHLITATGQRVTLRCSPRSGDLSVYWYQQSLDQGLQFLIQYYNGEERAKGNILERFSAQQFPDLHSELNLSSLELGDSALYFCASSVRGEQFFGPGTRLTVL.

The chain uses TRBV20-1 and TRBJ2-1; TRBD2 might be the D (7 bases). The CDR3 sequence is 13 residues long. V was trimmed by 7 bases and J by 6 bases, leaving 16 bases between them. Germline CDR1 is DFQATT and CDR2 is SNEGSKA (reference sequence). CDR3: CSGGGALTNEQFF. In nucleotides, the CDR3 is TGCAGTGGGGGGGGGGCCTTAACCAATGAGCAGTTCTTC.

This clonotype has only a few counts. CDR3 sequence (DNA): TGTGCCAGTAGTATAAGGGATGGCTACACCTTC. Translation: CASSIRDGYTF. This chain uses TRBV19 with TRBJ1-2, with no clear D. Trimming shortened V by 2 bases and J by 6 bases, and 4 bases separated the two germline ends. Germline V gene lookup returns CDR1 LNHDA and CDR2 SQIVND (reference sequence). The CDR3 runs to 11 residues.

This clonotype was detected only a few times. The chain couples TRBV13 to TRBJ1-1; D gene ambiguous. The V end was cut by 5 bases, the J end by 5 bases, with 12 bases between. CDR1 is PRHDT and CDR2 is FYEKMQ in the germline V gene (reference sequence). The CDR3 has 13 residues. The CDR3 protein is CASSVGKGTEAFF. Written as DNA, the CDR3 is TGTGCCAGCAGCGTCGGGAAAGGGACTGAAGCTTTCTTT.

CDR3 protein: CSARDIISSDYGYTF. The CDR3 DNA reads TGCAGTGCTAGAGATATAATAAGTTCCGATTATGGCTACACCTTC. The J gene is TRBJ1-2, the V gene TRBV20-1; no reliable D call. The V and J ends lost 0 bases and 5 bases respectively, with 16 bases between them. CDR1 is DFQATT and CDR2 is SNEGSKA in the germline V gene (reference sequence). The CDR3 has 15 amino acids.

The CDR3 reads CSARSDSRSTDTQYF. DNA of the CDR3: TGCAGTGCTAGATCGGATAGCAGGAGCACAGATACGCAGTATTTT. This sequence joins TRBV20-1 and TRBJ2-3; D not certain. There are 15 residues in the CDR3. In germline, CDR1 is DFQATT, CDR2 SNEGSKA (reference sequence). The V gene lost 2 bases and the J gene lost 0 bases, with 12 bases spanning the gap.

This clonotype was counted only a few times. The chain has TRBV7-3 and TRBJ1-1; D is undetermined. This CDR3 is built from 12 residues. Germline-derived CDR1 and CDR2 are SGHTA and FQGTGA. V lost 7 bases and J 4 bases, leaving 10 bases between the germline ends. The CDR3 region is CASKLRGTEAFF. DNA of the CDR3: TGTGCCAGCAAGTTACGCGGCACTGAAGCTTTCTTT.

The CDR3 nucleotides are TGTGCCAGCAGCAAAGGGAATGGACAGGGGGCATCTGGGGCCAACGTCCTGACTTTC. It translates to CASSKGNGQGASGANVLTF. The rearrangement links TRBV21-1 to TRBJ2-6; the table's D call, TRBD1, was not checked against the DNA. TRBV21-1 is described as a pseudogene. The CDR3 extends over 19 amino acids.

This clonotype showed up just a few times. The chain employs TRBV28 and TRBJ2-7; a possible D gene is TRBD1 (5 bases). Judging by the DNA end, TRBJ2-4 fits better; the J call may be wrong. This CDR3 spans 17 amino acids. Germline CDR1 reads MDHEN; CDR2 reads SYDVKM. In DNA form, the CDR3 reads TGTGCCAGCAGTCCCCGACGAGGACACATCGGAAAAAACATTCAGTACTTC. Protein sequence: CASSPRRGHIGKNIQYF.